This T cell receptor beta chain was obtained from a study of blood T cell repertoires in COVID-19. TCRdb's table, derived via immunoSEQ multiplex PCR, lists solely in-frame clones and lacks some. The data show 45,000 to 70,000 clones, 87% seen once. The germline V and J ends were trimmed by 1 base and 6 bases, with 12 bases remaining between them. Germline V gene data show CDR1 as LGHDT and CDR2 as YNNKEL (reference sequence). The CDR3 spans 15 residues. The V call is TRBV3-1 (or the pseudogene TRBV3-2), the J call TRBJ1-4; a possible D gene is TRBD1 (5 bases). Input material: peripheral blood. The sequence was collected from a woman aged 55-75 years with COVID-19, enrolled during active disease. The CDR3 here is CASSQGFSGYEKLFF. The CDR3 DNA reads TGTGCCAGCAGCCAAGGTTTCTCAGGGTATGAAAAACTGTTTTTT.